A single sample is the source of the 23 T cell receptor beta chains below, sequenced in a study of beta chain features in type 1 diabetes. Notes on the study in general: People with Type 1 diabetes carried modestly yet significantly shorter TCRB CDR3s in all four CD4+ subsets.

Expressed TCRB transcripts were sequenced because the entire RNA isolate underwent reverse transcription. Here immunoSEQ multiplex PCR was the method, and the copy in TCRdb shows in-frame clones only, minus some. Among about 400,000 clones listed, around 12% were seen once. The antigens of these receptors remain unknown. The sample was naive CD4+ T cells from blood. These receptors all stem from a young woman with type 1 diabetes.

The V call is TRBV28, the J call TRBJ2-1; 11 bases line up with TRBD2. Per germline, CDR1 MDHEN and CDR2 SYDVKM. The CDR3 is 15 residues long. The junction had 7 bases not matched to a gene; V was cut back by 5 bases and J by 7 bases. The chain's CDR3 is CASSRTSGSSNEQFF. The CDR3 DNA is TGTGCCAGCAGTCGGACTAGCGGGTCCTCGAATGAGCAGTTCTTC.

This clone showed up just a few times. The chain couples TRBV27 to TRBJ2-3, with 8 bases that match TRBD1. This CDR3 is 14 amino acids long. Germline V gene data show CDR1 as MNHEY and CDR2 as SMNVEV (reference sequence). V trimming: 8 bases; J trimming: 3 bases; junction bases outside the gene matches: 7. CDR3 DNA sequence: TGTGCCAGCGGAAGACAGGGGTGGACAGATACGCAGTATTTT. Translating it yields CASGRQGWTDTQYF.

This sequence joins TRBV5-4 and TRBJ1-1, with TRBD1 matching over 8 bases. The germline V gene has CDR1 SGHNT and CDR2 YYREEE (reference sequence). The CDR3 runs 16 residues. V was clipped by 4 bases and J by 1 base; unmatched bases: 9. Here the CDR3 DNA reads TGTGCCAGCAGCCCCGGACAGGGTTGGGGGAACACTGAAGCTTTCTTT. Protein: CASSPGQGWGNTEAFF.

The chain is built from TRBV9 and TRBJ2-1; perhaps TRBD2 as D (6 bases). Trimming removed 1 base from V and 6 bases from J, with 17 bases in between. Germline-derived CDR1 and CDR2 are SGDLS and YYNGEE. The CDR3 spans 16 residues. The CDR3 region is CASSVSPLGGLNEQFF. The CDR3 DNA follows: TGTGCCAGCAGCGTAAGCCCGCTCGGGGGTCTCAATGAGCAGTTCTTC.

This chain links TRBV21-1 with TRBJ2-7; TRBD1 was called by the table and not checked on the DNA. TRBV21-1 is a known pseudogene. The CDR3 loop spans 13 amino acids. CDR3: CASRVQGSDEQYF. The CDR3 DNA follows: TGTGCCAGCAGGGTCCAGGGAAGCGACGAGCAGTACTTC.

This clone appeared a few times. The chain employs TRBV28 and TRBJ2-7; 14 bases match TRBD2. The CDR3 has 15 residues. V lost 7 bases and J lost 7; bases outside the gene matches: 9. Germline V gene lookup returns CDR1 MDHEN and CDR2 SYDVKM. CDR3 sequence (DNA): TGTGCCAGCAAGAGACCGGGACTAGCGGGAGAAGAGCAGTACTTC. It translates to CASKRPGLAGEEQYF.

V gene TRBV15 combines with J gene TRBJ2-3, with D maybe TRBD2 (5 bases). This CDR3 comprises 13 residues. Trimming removed 8 bases from V and 0 bases from J, with 9 bases in between. Germline assignment: CDR1 LNHNV and CDR2 YYDKDF (reference sequence). Here the CDR3 DNA reads TGTGCCACCCGGACGGGGAGCACAGATACGCAGTATTTT. This codes for CATRTGSTDTQYF. Looking up the rest from reference TRBV15 and TRBJ2-3 gives the full variable domain: DAMVIQNPRYQVTQFGKPVTLSCSQTLNHNVMYWYQQKSSQAPKLLFHYYDKDFNNEADTPDNFQSRRPNTSFCFLDIRSPGLGDTAMYLCATRTGSTDTQYFGPGTRLTVL.

This clone was detected a few times. V is TRBV5-1 and J is TRBJ2-3, with D tentatively TRBD2 (6 bases). Germline assignment: CDR1 SGHRS and CDR2 YFSETQ. Between the trimmed V and J ends, which lost 4 bases and 3 bases, there was a span of 15 bases. CDR3 length equals 15 residues. The CDR3 DNA reads as TGCGCCAGCAGCAACCGGGACTCCACTACAGATACGCAGTATTTT. Encoded protein: CASSNRDSTTDTQYF. The full variable domain, with the rest looked up from reference TRBV5-1 and TRBJ2-3, is KAGVTQTPRYLIKTRGQQVTLSCSPISGHRSVSWYQQTPGQGLQFLFEYFSETQRNKGNFPGRFSGRQFSNSRSEMNVSTLELGDSALYLCASSNRDSTTDTQYFGPGTRLTVL.

The rearrangement joins TRBV5-6 to TRBJ1-1, with a tentative D call TRBD1 (5 bases). V was cut by 3 bases and J by 1 base, with 10 bases left in between. Germline CDR1 SGHDT, CDR2 YYEEEE. CDR3 length: 14 residues. CDR3 sequence: CASSWAGQNTEAFF. CDR3 DNA sequence: TGTGCCAGCAGCTGGGCAGGACAGAACACTGAAGCTTTCTTT.

The chain uses TRBV18 and TRBJ1-2; D unresolved. The germline V and J ends were trimmed by 5 bases and 4 bases, with 5 bases remaining between them. CDR3 length: 11 amino acids. The V gene's germline CDR1 is KGHSH and CDR2 LQKENI. CDR3 sequence: CASSDIYGYTF. CDR3 bases: TGTGCCAGCTCAGACATCTATGGCTACACCTTC.

V and J are TRBV5-1 and TRBJ2-5; D remains ambiguous. The CDR3 runs to 13 residues. Germline CDR1 and CDR2: SGHRS and YFSETQ. V was shortened by 0 bases and J by 5 bases, with 8 bases between the two germline ends. CDR3 protein: CASSLGVRETQYF. Written as DNA, the CDR3 is TGCGCCAGCAGCTTGGGTGTGAGGGAGACCCAGTACTTC.

This clone was seen only a few times. The chain is built from TRBV9 and TRBJ1-2, with 9 bases that match TRBD1. V was pared by 6 bases and J by 1 base, with 10 bases of the junction left unmatched. The length of the CDR3 is 16 residues. The germline V gene encodes CDR1 SGDLS and CDR2 YYNGEE. The CDR3, as DNA: TGTGCCAGCACCAATTTGGGACAGGGTAGTAACTATGGCTACACCTTC. Its translation is CASTNLGQGSNYGYTF.

V is TRBV29-1 and J is TRBJ1-2; the D gene is possibly TRBD1 (5 bases). V was clipped by 6 bases and J by 7 bases, with 18 bases between them. The CDR3 covers 13 residues. Germline lookup yields CDR1 SQVTM and CDR2 ANQGSEA. CDR3: CSVRAQGFAGYTF. The CDR3 DNA is TGCAGCGTCCGGGCCCAGGGATTCGCTGGCTACACCTTC.

The genes are TRBV7-6 and TRBJ1-2, with D perhaps TRBD1 (5 bases). This CDR3 region has 13 residues. V was trimmed by 5 bases and J by 2 bases, leaving 9 bases between them. Germline V CDR1 and CDR2: SGHVS, FNYEAQ. The CDR3 region is CASSTSGNYGYTF. For the CDR3, the DNA is TGTGCCAGCAGCACGTCAGGGAACTATGGCTACACCTTC.

This clone was seen only a few times. The V gene is TRBV7-2, the J gene TRBJ2-5; 8 nucleotides match TRBD2. Germline V CDR1 and CDR2: SGHTA, FQGNSA. The CDR3 totals 14 residues. J gave up 5 bases and V 5 bases, and 7 bases lay outside the gene matches. The chain's CDR3 is CASSPGTRLETQYF. The CDR3 DNA is TGTGCCAGCAGCCCAGGGACTAGGCTCGAGACCCAGTACTTC.

In its sample, this clone was seen a few times. In DNA, the CDR3 is TGCGCCAGCAGCTGGGCGGGCTATGGCTACACCTTC. Its translation is CASSWAGYGYTF. The chain couples TRBV4-3 to TRBJ1-2; D uncertain. CDR3 length: 12 residues. CDR1 is LGHNA, CDR2 YSLEER, per germline. V lost 5 bases to trimming and J lost 4 bases, with 8 bases between them.

This clone was observed a few times. The chain has TRBV6-5 and TRBJ2-3, with 8 bases aligning to TRBD1. V trimming: 10 bases; J trimming: 3 bases; junction bases outside the gene matches: 9. The CDR3 totals 14 residues. Germline CDR1 is MNHEY and CDR2 is SVGAGI. CDR3 sequence: CATTGQGGTDTQYF. CDR3 nucleotides: TGTGCCACCACCGGACAGGGTGGGACAGATACGCAGTATTTT.

This clone was recorded a few times. Here the CDR3 DNA reads TGTGCCAGCAGCGGGGACAGGCGGAAGCCCCAGCATTTT. It yields the protein CASSGDRRKPQHF. This rearrangement joins TRBV7-9 to TRBJ1-5; 8 nucleotides align to TRBD1. The germline V gene has CDR1 SEHNR and CDR2 FQNEAQ (reference sequence). J gave up 8 bases and V 5 bases, and 5 bases lay outside the gene matches. The CDR3 contains 13 residues.

The rearrangement links TRBV30 to TRBJ2-5, with TRBD2 identical over 10 bases. V was clipped by 4 bases and J by 5 bases; unmatched bases: 4. The CDR3 covers 13 residues. CDR1 is GTSNPN, CDR2 SVGIG, per germline (reference sequence). This chain's CDR3 is CAWIAGGWETQYF. CDR3 DNA sequence: TGTGCCTGGATAGCGGGAGGTTGGGAGACCCAGTACTTC.

The chain combines TRBV7-9 with TRBJ1-1; D might be TRBD1 (6 bases). CDR3 length equals 13 residues. V was clipped by 7 bases and J by 1 base, with 10 bases between them. Germline lookup yields CDR1 SEHNR and CDR2 FQNEAQ (reference sequence). The CDR3 region is CASTRGENTEAFF. CDR3 nucleotide sequence: TGTGCCAGCACCAGGGGAGAGAACACTGAAGCTTTCTTT. Variable domain in full (rest from reference TRBV7-9 and TRBJ1-1): DTGVSQNPRHKITKRGQNVTFRCDPISEHNRLYWYRQTLGQGPEFLTYFQNEAQLEKSRLLSDRFSAERPKGSFSTLEIQRTEQGDSAMYLCASTRGENTEAFFGQGTRLTVV.

This clone appeared a few times. The chain couples TRBV5-6 to TRBJ2-5; D is possibly TRBD2 (6 bases). V shed 4 bases and J shed 5 bases, with 15 bases lying between them. Germline loops: CDR1 SGHDT, CDR2 YYEEEE. The CDR3 is 14 amino acids. In nucleotides, the CDR3 is TGTGCCAGCAGCCAGCCCAGTGGGGGGGAGACCCAGTACTTC. Protein sequence: CASSQPSGGETQYF.

This clone was detected only a few times. The V gene is TRBV30, the J gene TRBJ1-6, with 7 bases fitting TRBD1. V was pared by 4 bases and J by 6 bases, with 6 bases of the junction left unmatched. From germline, CDR1 is GTSNPN and CDR2 SVGIG (reference sequence). The length of the CDR3 is 14 residues. Written as DNA, the CDR3 is TGTGCCTGGACGCGGGACAGACTTAATTCACCCCTCCACTTT. Amino acid sequence: CAWTRDRLNSPLHF.

V usage is TRBV5-4 and J usage is TRBJ2-5; 10 positions agree with TRBD2. V lost 0 bases, J lost 5 bases, and 7 bases stayed unmatched. Germline V gives CDR1 SGHNT, CDR2 YYREEE (reference sequence). The CDR3 totals 16 residues. The CDR3 spells CASSLASSGGGETQYF. The DNA of the CDR3 is TGTGCCAGCAGCTTGGCCTCTAGCGGGGGAGGCGAGACCCAGTACTTC.